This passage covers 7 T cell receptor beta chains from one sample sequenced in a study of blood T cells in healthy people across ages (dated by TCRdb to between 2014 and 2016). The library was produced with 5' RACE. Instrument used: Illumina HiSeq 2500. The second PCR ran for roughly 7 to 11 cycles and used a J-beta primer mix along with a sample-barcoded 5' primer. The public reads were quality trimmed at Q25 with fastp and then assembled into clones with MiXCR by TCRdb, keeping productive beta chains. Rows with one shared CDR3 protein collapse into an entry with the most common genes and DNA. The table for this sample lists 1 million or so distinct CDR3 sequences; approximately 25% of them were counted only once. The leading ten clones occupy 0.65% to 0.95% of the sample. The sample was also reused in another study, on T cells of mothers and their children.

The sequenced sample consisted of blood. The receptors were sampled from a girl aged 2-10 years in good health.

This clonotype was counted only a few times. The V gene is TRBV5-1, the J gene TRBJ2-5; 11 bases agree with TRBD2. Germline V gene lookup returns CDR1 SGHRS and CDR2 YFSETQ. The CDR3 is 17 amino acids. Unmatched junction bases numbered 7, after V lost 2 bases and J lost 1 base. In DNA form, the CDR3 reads TGCGCCAGCAGCTTCCTACTAGCGGGAGTATCCCAAGAGACCCAGTACTTC. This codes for CASSFLLAGVSQETQYF.

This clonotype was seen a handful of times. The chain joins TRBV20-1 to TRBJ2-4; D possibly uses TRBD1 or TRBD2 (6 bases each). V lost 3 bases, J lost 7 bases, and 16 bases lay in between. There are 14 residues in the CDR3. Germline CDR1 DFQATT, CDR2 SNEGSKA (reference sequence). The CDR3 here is CSASLAVGGNIQYF. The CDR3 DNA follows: TGCAGTGCTAGCCTCGCTGTAGGGGGGAACATTCAGTACTTC.

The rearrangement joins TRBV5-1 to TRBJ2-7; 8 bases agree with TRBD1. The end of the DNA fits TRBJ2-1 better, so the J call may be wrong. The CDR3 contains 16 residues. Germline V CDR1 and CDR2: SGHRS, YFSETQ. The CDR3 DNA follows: TGCGCCAGCAGCCTGGACGGACAGGGCGCCTACAATGAGCAGTTCTTC. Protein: CASSLDGQGAYNEQFF.

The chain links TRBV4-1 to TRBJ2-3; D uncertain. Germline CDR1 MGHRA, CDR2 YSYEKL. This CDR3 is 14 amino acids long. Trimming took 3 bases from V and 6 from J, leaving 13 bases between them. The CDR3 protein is CASSHLPKVDTQYF. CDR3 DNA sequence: TGCGCCAGCAGCCACCTACCTAAGGTTGATACGCAGTATTTT.

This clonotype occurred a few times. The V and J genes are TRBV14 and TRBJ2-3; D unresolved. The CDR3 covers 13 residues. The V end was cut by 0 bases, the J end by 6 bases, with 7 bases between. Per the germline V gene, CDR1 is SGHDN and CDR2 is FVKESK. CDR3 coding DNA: TGTGCCAGCAGCCAAGAGCTCAGGGATACGCAGTATTTT. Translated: CASSQELRDTQYF.

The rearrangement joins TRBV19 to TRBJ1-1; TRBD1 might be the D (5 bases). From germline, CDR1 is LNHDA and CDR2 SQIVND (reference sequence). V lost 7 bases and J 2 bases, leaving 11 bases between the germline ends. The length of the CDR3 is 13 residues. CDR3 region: CASNPGINTEAFF. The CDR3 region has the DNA TGTGCCAGTAATCCAGGGATCAACACTGAAGCTTTCTTT.

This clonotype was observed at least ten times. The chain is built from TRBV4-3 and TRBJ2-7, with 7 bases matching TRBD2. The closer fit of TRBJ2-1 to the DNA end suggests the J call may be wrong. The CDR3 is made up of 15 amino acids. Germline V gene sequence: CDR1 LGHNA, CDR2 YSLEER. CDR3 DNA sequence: TGCGCCAGCAGCCAAGATGGGGCGGGGGTAAATGAGCAGTTCTTC. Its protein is CASSQDGAGVNEQFF.